This TCR beta chain emerged from a study of OX40 agonist ivuxolimab in advanced cancers. Overall study: Six ivuxolimab dose levels, 0.01 to 10 mg/kg, were given intravenously every 2 weeks.

Findings of the study overall: Researchers did not determine the expanded peripheral T cells' antigen specificity. Mean expanded clone counts were higher in CD8+ than CD4+ T cells.

CDR3 length equals 17 residues. Germline assignment: CDR1 SGHNT and CDR2 YENEEA. V shed 5 bases and J 5 bases; nucleotides not matched to a gene: 9. Notes on this clone: Its specificity is unknown.

Sequencing used immunoSEQ multiplex PCR; TCRdb keeps in-frame clones, though not all of them. The sample contains over 20,000 clones, about 85% of which appear only once. Sequencing was performed on CD4+ or CD8+ T cells sorted from blood, taken in a trial of the OX40 agonist ivuxolimab. V and J are TRBV11-3 and TRBJ2-3, with 14 bases lining up with TRBD2. The TCR comes from an adult with an advanced solid tumor such as melanoma, head and neck, liver or kidney cancer. The CDR3 loop reads CASSPGLAGGLLDTQYF. CDR3 in DNA: TGTGCCAGCAGCCCAGGACTAGCGGGGGGCCTGTTAGATACGCAGTATTTT. Based on the CDR3 plus reference TRBV11-3 and TRBJ2-3, the full variable domain is EAGVVQSPRYKIIEKKQPVAFWCNPISGHNTLYWYLQNLGQGPELLIRYENEEAVDDSQLPKDRFSAERLKGVDSTLKIQPAELGDSAVYLCASSPGLAGGLLDTQYFGPGTRLTVL.